These 5 T cell receptor beta chains came from one sample sequenced in a study of T cells after yellow fever vaccination. TCRdb independently ran MiXCR on the 5' RACE reads; one entry per CDR3 protein. The sample includes roughly 310,000 distinct CDR3 sequences, roughly 8.7% of them seen just once. The material sequenced was PBMCs, taken on the day of the first yellow fever vaccination. Every receptor here comes from a man between 18 and 35 years old who received the YFV17D yellow fever vaccine.

The sample holds many counts of this clonotype. The chain joins TRBV20-1 to TRBJ2-3, with 9 bases that match TRBD1. The CDR3 extends over 17 amino acids. Germline V gene sequence: CDR1 DFQATT, CDR2 SNEGSKA (reference sequence). The V gene end was trimmed by 6 bases and the J gene end by 0 bases; junction bases not matched to a gene: 13. The CDR3 DNA is TGCAGTGCGACTCCGGGACAGGGAATTTCTAGCACAGATACGCAGTATTTT. Its translation: CSATPGQGISSTDTQYF.

The chain recombines TRBV6-2 or TRBV6-3 with TRBJ1-1, with D maybe TRBD1 (5 bases). V lost 8 bases, J lost 3 bases, and 22 bases lay in between. The germline V gene encodes CDR1 MNHEY and CDR2 SVGEGT. The length of the CDR3 is 16 residues. The CDR3 loop is CASPRGTGHADTEAFF. The CDR3 bases are TGTGCCAGCCCCCGGGGGACGGGTCATGCGGACACTGAAGCTTTCTTT.

The genes are TRBV7-3 and TRBJ1-1; D uncertain. Germline V lookup: CDR1 SGHTA, CDR2 FQGTGA. The V gene lost 2 bases and the J gene lost 10 bases, with 11 bases spanning the gap. CDR3 length: 12 residues. CDR3 in DNA: TGTGCCAGCAGCTTAGGGCGTGGGGTAGCTTTCTTT. Its protein is CASSLGRGVAFF.

This chain links TRBV6-1 with TRBJ2-7; D remains unclear. Trimming removed 4 bases from V and 2 bases from J, with 12 bases in between. The CDR3 runs to 14 residues. Per the germline V gene, CDR1 is MNHNS and CDR2 is SASEGT. In DNA form, the CDR3 reads TGTGCCAGCAGTGCCAACAGAGAACCCTACGAGCAGTACGTC. Amino acid sequence: CASSANREPYEQYV.

This clonotype showed up just a few times. The chain uses TRBV9 and TRBJ1-1; a possible D gene is TRBD1 (5 bases). The V and J ends lost 4 bases and 5 bases respectively, with 21 bases between them. The CDR3 loop spans 16 amino acids. Germline lookup yields CDR1 SGDLS and CDR2 YYNGEE. CDR3 amino acids: CASSPQGGGRWTEAFF. CDR3 sequence (DNA): TGTGCCAGCAGCCCGCAGGGAGGAGGGAGGTGGACTGAAGCTTTCTTT.